The 30 T cell receptor beta chains below were found in one sample sequenced in a study of T cell responses to AZD1222 COVID-19 vaccine. The assay was immunoSEQ multiplex PCR, and TCRdb's table has in-frame clones only and misses some. The sample records some 130,000 clones, more than 85% being singletons. This sample comprised peripheral blood, obtained on day 0 of AZD1222 vaccination. The receptors derive from an adult in good health.

V and J are TRBV2 and TRBJ2-7; D is tentatively TRBD1 or TRBD2 (5 bases each). V lost 3 bases and J lost 2, with 14 bases in between. This CDR3 is built from 15 residues. Germline values: CDR1 SNHLY, CDR2 FYNNEI. CDR3 bases: TGTGCCAGCAGTGATGGGGCGGACTCAACCTACGAGCAGTACTTC. Its protein is CASSDGADSTYEQYF.

The genes are TRBV30 and TRBJ2-3; D may be TRBD2 (6 bases). With 5 bases removed from V and 10 bases from J, the gap between germline ends came to 22 bases. The V gene's germline CDR1 is GTSNPN and CDR2 SVGIG (reference sequence). This CDR3 has 14 residues. CDR3 amino acids: CAWAHSSDSGAQYF. The CDR3 DNA reads TGTGCCTGGGCCCACTCTAGCGACTCGGGAGCGCAGTATTTT.

V usage is TRBV10-3 and J usage is TRBJ1-1; D is perhaps TRBD1 (5 bases). Germline V gene data show CDR1 as ENHRY and CDR2 as SYGVKD. The length of the CDR3 is 13 residues. With 0 bases removed from V and 4 bases from J, the gap between germline ends came to 6 bases. Here the CDR3 DNA reads TGTGCCATCAGTGAGTCAGGGGTCACTGAAGCTTTCTTT. The encoded protein is CAISESGVTEAFF.

V usage is TRBV18 and J usage is TRBJ1-2; 9 bases are shared with TRBD1. Germline V lookup: CDR1 KGHSH, CDR2 LQKENI. The CDR3 has 16 residues. J gave up 7 bases and V 4 bases, and 13 bases lay outside the gene matches. DNA of the CDR3: TGTGCCAGCTCACGCTCCGGGACGACAGGGGGACTTGGCTACACCTTC. Its translation: CASSRSGTTGGLGYTF.

The rearrangement uses TRBV27 and TRBJ2-2, with D perhaps being TRBD1 or TRBD2 (5 bases each). The germline V gene has CDR1 MNHEY and CDR2 SMNVEV (reference sequence). V gave up 6 bases and J gave up 4 bases, with 6 bases separating them. The CDR3 extends over 12 amino acids. The CDR3 nucleotides read TGTGCCAGCAGGAGGGGCACCGGGGAGCTGTTTTTT. Its translation: CASRRGTGELFF.

This chain links TRBV6-6 with TRBJ1-6; no clear D gene. The length of the CDR3 is 14 residues. V was trimmed by 0 bases and J by 8 bases, leaving 8 bases between them. Germline V CDR1 and CDR2: MNHNY, SVGAGI (reference sequence). CDR3 loop: CASSYSMRDSPLHF. The CDR3 nucleotides are TGTGCCAGCAGTTACTCGATGAGGGATTCACCCCTCCACTTT.

The chain links TRBV11-2 to TRBJ2-7; D possibly corresponds to TRBD2 (6 bases). The CDR3 runs 14 residues. Per germline, CDR1 SGHAT and CDR2 FQNNGV. V lost 9 bases, J lost 2 bases, and 17 bases lay in between. CDR3 amino acids: CASLTGGLAYEQYF. In DNA, the CDR3 is TGTGCCAGTCTCACTGGAGGGCTAGCCTACGAGCAGTACTTC.

The chain uses TRBV19 and TRBJ1-6; TRBD1 aligns across 7 bases. Trimming at V came to 6 bases and at J to 7 bases, leaving 9 bases not matched to a gene. The length of the CDR3 is 15 residues. Germline V gene lookup returns CDR1 LNHDA and CDR2 SQIVND (reference sequence). The CDR3 reads CASSAMDRRNSPLHF. CDR3 sequence (DNA): TGTGCCAGTAGCGCCATGGACAGGAGGAATTCACCCCTCCACTTT.

This rearrangement joins TRBV7-3 to TRBJ2-1, with 11 bases lining up with TRBD2. Germline CDR1 reads SGHTA; CDR2 reads FQGTGA. V lost 5 bases to trimming and J lost 5 bases; unmatched junction nucleotides: 8. The CDR3 covers 16 residues. In DNA, the CDR3 is TGTGCCAGCAGCCCATTAGCGGGAGGGGGTAACAATGAGCAGTTCTTC. As protein: CASSPLAGGGNNEQFF.

The chain is built from TRBV19 and TRBJ2-1, with D possibly being TRBD2 (6 bases). This CDR3 has 15 residues. Germline assignment: CDR1 LNHDA and CDR2 SQIVND (reference sequence). V was trimmed by 3 bases and J by 5 bases, leaving 14 bases between them. The CDR3 region is CASSMPGVNNNEQFF. CDR3 nucleotides: TGTGCCAGTAGTATGCCGGGGGTTAACAACAATGAGCAGTTCTTC.

The CDR3 is CASSQVDYKGTGAYEQYF. The DNA for the CDR3 is TGTGCCAGCAGCCAAGTCGACTACAAAGGGACAGGGGCCTACGAGCAGTACTTC. The V call is TRBV3-1 (or the pseudogene TRBV3-2), the J call TRBJ2-7; 10 positions agree with TRBD1. The CDR3 is 18 residues long. V gave up 1 base and J gave up 2 bases; unmatched junction bases: 11. CDR1 LGHDT and CDR2 YNNKEL come from the germline V gene (reference sequence).

CDR3 loop: CASSPTTRTGELFF. CDR3 nucleotides: TGTGCCAGCAGCCCTACAACACGCACCGGGGAGCTGTTTTTT. The chain joins TRBV9 to TRBJ2-2; D is unclear. Germline V lookup: CDR1 SGDLS, CDR2 YYNGEE. Trimming removed 4 bases at V and 4 bases at J, with 11 bases between. The CDR3 sequence is 14 residues long.

This chain joins TRBV2 and TRBJ1-2; tentatively, D is TRBD1 (5 bases). Trimming took off 3 bases at V and 0 bases at J, with 14 bases between the two ends. The germline V gene has CDR1 SNHLY and CDR2 FYNNEI. The CDR3 has 16 amino acids. CDR3 sequence: CASSDKGRPPNYGYTF. CDR3 bases: TGTGCCAGCAGTGACAAGGGGAGGCCCCCTAACTATGGCTACACCTTC. The complete variable domain, with remaining parts taken from reference TRBV2 and TRBJ1-2, reads EPEVTQTPSHQVTQMGQEVILRCVPISNHLYFYWYRQILGQKVEFLVSFYNNEISEKSEIFDDQFSVERPDGSNFTLKIRSTKLEDSAMYFCASSDKGRPPNYGYTFGSGTRLTVV.

This clone has just a few counts. J is TRBJ1-1 and V is TRBV2, with no clear D. CDR1 is SNHLY, CDR2 FYNNEI, per germline. This CDR3 is 9 amino acids long. The V end was cut by 7 bases, the J end by 3 bases, with 0 bases between. Here the CDR3 reads CASNTEAFF. The CDR3 region has the DNA TGTGCCAGCAACACTGAAGCTTTCTTT.

CDR3 protein: CATSDSHRETQYF. The CDR3 DNA reads TGTGCCACCAGTGATTCCCATCGGGAGACCCAGTACTTC. V usage is TRBV24-1 and J usage is TRBJ2-5; no clear D gene. V was clipped by 2 bases and J by 5 bases, with 8 bases between them. The CDR3 consists of 13 residues. Germline V gives CDR1 KGHDR, CDR2 SFDVKD.

This rearrangement joins TRBV3-1 (or the pseudogene TRBV3-2) to TRBJ2-7, with a weak D call TRBD2 (5 bases). Trimming took off 1 base at V and 6 bases at J, with 10 bases between the two ends. The germline V gene has CDR1 LGHDT and CDR2 YNNKEL (reference sequence). The CDR3 spans 13 residues. DNA for the CDR3: TGTGCCAGCAGCCAAGTCGGAGGCGGCGAGCAGTACTTC. Amino acids: CASSQVGGGEQYF.

This clone was observed a single time. This chain links TRBV9 with TRBJ2-1, with TRBD2 matching over 11 bases. Trimming removed 4 bases from V and 4 bases from J; junction bases left unmatched: 4. Germline CDR1 and CDR2: SGDLS and YYNGEE. The CDR3 consists of 15 residues. DNA for the CDR3: TGTGCCAGCAGCCCGGGACTAGCGGCTTACAATGAGCAGTTCTTC. Amino acid sequence: CASSPGLAAYNEQFF.

The V call is TRBV2, the J call TRBJ1-2; unclear D gene. The CDR3 is 16 amino acids. V lost 10 bases, J lost 0 bases, and 21 bases lay in between. Germline V gene lookup returns CDR1 SNHLY and CDR2 FYNNEI. The CDR3 loop is CATLTSRANPNYGYTF. CDR3 DNA: TGTGCCACCCTGACCTCAAGAGCGAACCCTAACTATGGCTACACCTTC. The full variable domain, its missing parts supplied by reference TRBV2 and TRBJ1-2, is EPEVTQTPSHQVTQMGQEVILRCVPISNHLYFYWYRQILGQKVEFLVSFYNNEISEKSEIFDDQFSVERPDGSNFTLKIRSTKLEDSAMYFCATLTSRANPNYGYTFGSGTRLTVV.

The genes are TRBV19 and TRBJ1-1; D not resolved. The germline gives CDR1 LNHDA, CDR2 SQIVND (reference sequence). The CDR3 contains 12 residues. V lost 7 bases to trimming and J lost 8 bases, with 14 bases between them. The CDR3 DNA sequence: TGTGCCAGTAAAGTAAAAGCCCAGGAAGCTTTCTTT. It is translated as CASKVKAQEAFF. Variable domain in full (rest from reference TRBV19 and TRBJ1-1): DGGITQSPKYLFRKEGQNVTLSCEQNLNHDAMYWYRQDPGQGLRLIYYSQIVNDFQKGDIAEGYSVSREKKESFPLTVTSAQKNPTAFYLCASKVKAQEAFFGQGTRLTVV.

This chain connects TRBV5-1 to TRBJ2-7, with 8 positions matching TRBD1. This CDR3 region has 14 residues. The trim removed 2 bases at V and 6 bases at J, leaving 7 bases unmatched. From germline, CDR1 is SGHRS and CDR2 YFSETQ. CDR3 nucleotides: TGCGCCAGCAGCTTCAGGGGGCCGGGAATCGAGCAGTACTTC. As protein: CASSFRGPGIEQYF.

V and J are TRBV27 and TRBJ1-1; perhaps TRBD1 as D (6 bases). This CDR3 contains 15 residues. Germline-derived CDR1 and CDR2 are MNHEY and SMNVEV (reference sequence). V shed 1 base and J shed 0 bases, with 9 bases lying between them. The CDR3 bases are TGTGCCAGCAGTTTATTCCAGGGGTTGAACACTGAAGCTTTCTTT. Protein product: CASSLFQGLNTEAFF.

This clone is a singleton in its sample. The rearrangement joins TRBV5-6 to TRBJ1-1, with a weak D call TRBD1 (5 bases). With 3 bases removed from V and 3 bases from J, the gap between germline ends came to 12 bases. Germline loops: CDR1 SGHDT, CDR2 YYEEEE. This CDR3 region has 14 residues. The CDR3 here is CASSSSGRDTEAFF. CDR3 coding DNA: TGTGCCAGCAGCTCATCGGGACGGGACACTGAAGCTTTCTTT.

This chain links TRBV30 with TRBJ2-7; D possibly corresponds to TRBD1 (5 bases). The V gene lost 4 bases and the J gene lost 3 bases, with 10 bases spanning the gap. Germline V gene lookup returns CDR1 GTSNPN and CDR2 SVGIG (reference sequence). The CDR3 loop spans 12 amino acids. The CDR3 here is CAWTRDSYEQYF. The CDR3 DNA is TGTGCCTGGACCAGAGACAGCTACGAGCAGTACTTC.

The V and J genes are TRBV18 and TRBJ2-2; the D gene is possibly TRBD1 (6 bases). Per the germline V gene, CDR1 is KGHSH and CDR2 is LQKENI. The length of the CDR3 is 15 residues. With 3 bases removed from V and 1 base from J, the gap between germline ends came to 9 bases. The CDR3 spells CASSPVQGNTGELFF. CDR3 in DNA: TGTGCCAGCTCACCGGTACAGGGGAACACCGGGGAGCTGTTTTTT.

The chain couples TRBV28 to TRBJ1-6; no definite D call. The V and J ends lost 8 bases and 10 bases respectively, with 18 bases between them. Germline CDR1 and CDR2: MDHEN and SYDVKM. This CDR3 region has 14 residues. CDR3 nucleotides: TGTGCCAGCCAACCCAGCGACGGAGGATCACCCCTCCACTTT. Translated, it gives CASQPSDGGSPLHF.

About this clone: The germline gene is not matched at one end of the junction; a read error may be the cause. This sequence joins TRBV7-8 and TRBJ1-5; no definite D call. CDR1 SGHVS and CDR2 FQNEAQ come from the germline V gene. There are 15 residues in the CDR3. This chain's CDR3 is CASNLGLGSNQPQHF. The CDR3 nucleotides read TGTGCCAGCAACTTAGGTTTGGGCTCCAATCAGCCCCAGCATTTT.

V is TRBV29-1 and J is TRBJ2-7; TRBD2 might be the D (5 bases). The V end was cut by 5 bases, the J end by 3 bases, with 11 bases between. From germline, CDR1 is SQVTM and CDR2 ANQGSEA. The CDR3 totals 12 residues. This CDR3 is CSVLTGVYEQYF. For the CDR3, the DNA is TGCAGCGTTCTGACCGGGGTCTACGAGCAGTACTTC.

The rearrangement joins TRBV15 to TRBJ1-2; 10 bases are shared with TRBD1. The CDR3 spans 17 residues. Germline lookup yields CDR1 LNHNV and CDR2 YYDKDF (reference sequence). Losses at the gene ends were 6 bases for V and 8 bases for J; bases not matched to a gene: 18. The CDR3 is CATREVPSTGGRRGYTF. CDR3 coding DNA: TGTGCCACCAGGGAGGTACCCTCGACAGGGGGCCGTCGGGGCTACACCTTC.

The chain links TRBV7-9 to TRBJ2-7; TRBD2 might be the D (6 bases). Trimming stripped 5 bases from V and 0 bases from J, with 26 bases between. CDR1 is SEHNR, CDR2 FQNEAQ, per germline (reference sequence). The CDR3 is 19 amino acids. Written as DNA, the CDR3 is TGTGCCAGCAGCCTAGGCTATGAGGGAGGAAAACTAAGCTCCTACGAGCAGTACTTC. This translates into CASSLGYEGGKLSSYEQYF.

This clone was seen more than once but under ten times. Other DNA sequences in this specimen translate into the identical CDR3. V and J are TRBV15 and TRBJ1-2; possible D gene TRBD1, 6 bases. V dropped 0 bases and J dropped 5 bases, with 7 bases sitting between them. Germline V CDR1 and CDR2: LNHNV, YYDKDF (reference sequence). This CDR3 is 13 amino acids long. CDR3 sequence: CATSRDQGYGYTF. The CDR3 DNA sequence: TGTGCCACCAGCAGAGATCAGGGGTATGGCTACACCTTC.